This T cell receptor beta chain appears in the sequencing data of a study of blood T cell repertoires in COVID-19. This CDR3 region has 14 residues. From germline, CDR1 is SGHVS and CDR2 FQNEAQ. With 2 bases removed from V and 6 bases from J, the gap between germline ends came to 13 bases. Data came from immunoSEQ multiplex PCR; TCRdb stores just in-frame clones and leaves some out. The sample has roughly 280,000 clones; about 86% are singletons. The rearrangement uses TRBV7-8 and TRBJ1-1, with unresolved D. The sequence was collected from a man aged 25 to 45 with active or convalescent COVID-19. The sequenced material came from peripheral blood. CDR3 sequence (DNA): TGTGCCAGCAGCTTAAGAGCCCCGGTATCTGAAGCTTTCTTT. Translating gives CASSLRAPVSEAFF.